The TCR beta chain described here comes from a study of beta chain features in type 1 diabetes. Markers CD45RO/CCR7/CD25/CD127/CD95/CD27 served to sort CD4+ naive, central memory, regulatory and stem cell-like memory cells. In this sample, this clone turned up a few times. What it recognizes is unknown. The CDR3 has 15 amino acids. Trimming shortened V by 5 bases and J by 1 base, and 11 bases separated the two germline ends. Germline CDR1 is SEHNR and CDR2 is FQNEAQ (reference sequence). Overall study findings and caveats: In the patient group, naive, central memory and Treg TCRB repertoires seemed more alike than in the healthy donor group.

Expressed TCRB transcripts were sequenced after all isolated RNA was converted to cDNA. Profiling relied on immunoSEQ multiplex PCR, and the TCRdb table lists in-frame clones only, not all of them. The repertoire includes over 700,000 clones, under 20% of them detected once, and 0.02% to 0.03% sits in the top ten. The gene calls are TRBV7-9 and TRBJ2-2; unclear D gene. This sequence was found in a young woman in good health. The sample taken for sequencing was naive CD4+ T cells from blood. DNA for the CDR3: TGTGCCAGCAGCCCGAAGTACCAGAACACCGGGGAGCTGTTTTTT. This encodes CASSPKYQNTGELFF.